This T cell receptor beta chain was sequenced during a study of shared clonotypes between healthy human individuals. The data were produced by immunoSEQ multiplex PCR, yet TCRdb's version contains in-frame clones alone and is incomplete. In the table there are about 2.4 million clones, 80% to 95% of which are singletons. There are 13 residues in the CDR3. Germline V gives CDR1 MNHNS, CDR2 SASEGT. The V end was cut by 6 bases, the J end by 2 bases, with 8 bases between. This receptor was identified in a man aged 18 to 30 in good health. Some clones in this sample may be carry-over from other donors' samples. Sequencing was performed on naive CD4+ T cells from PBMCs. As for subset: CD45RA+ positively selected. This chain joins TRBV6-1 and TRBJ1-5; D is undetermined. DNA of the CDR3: TGTGCCAGCAGGGGCTTCGGCAATCAGCCCCAGCATTTT. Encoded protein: CASRGFGNQPQHF.